These 32 T cell receptor beta chains were sequenced from one sample in a study of T cells expressing NK-cell markers. TCRdb reworked the 5' RACE reads into one entry per CDR3 protein, no DNA. The table lists over 120,000 distinct CDR3 sequences. Input material: blood T cells: a sorted CD56 or NKG2C T cell subset, CD4+ or CD8+ T cells, or bulk PBMC T cells (not recorded which). The receptor set was obtained from a man younger than 30 in good health.

This sequence joins TRBV15 and TRBJ1-5; the D call from TCRdb, TRBD1, cannot be confirmed without DNA. Germline loops: CDR1 LNHNV, CDR2 YYDKDF (reference sequence). This CDR3 has 15 residues. The CDR3 region is CATSKTGQGNQPQHF. Full variable domain (missing parts from reference TRBV15 and TRBJ1-5): DAMVIQNPRYQVTQFGKPVTLSCSQTLNHNVMYWYQQKSSQAPKLLFHYYDKDFNNEADTPDNFQSRRPNTSFCFLDIRSPGLGDTAMYLCATSKTGQGNQPQHFGDGTRLSIL.

The CDR3 region is CASSFKELQETQYF. This chain joins TRBV13 and TRBJ2-5. The germline V gene encodes CDR1 PRHDT and CDR2 FYEKMQ (reference sequence). This CDR3 is 14 amino acids long.

V and J are TRBV12-3 or TRBV12-4 and TRBJ2-1. The CDR3 covers 12 residues. CDR3 amino acids: CAVGGALNEQFF.

This chain connects TRBV7-2 to TRBJ2-3; TCRdb returns TRBD2, unconfirmable since there is no DNA. Germline CDR1 is SGHTA and CDR2 is FQGNSA. There are 19 residues in the CDR3. This CDR3 reads CASSLFGLAGGLSTDTQYF.

J is TRBJ2-5 and V is TRBV4-2; TCRdb indicates TRBD1, and absent DNA this call remains unverified. Looked up from germline, CDR1 is LGHNA and CDR2 is YNFKEQ. The CDR3 contains 17 residues. CDR3 sequence: CASSQDWDRGYQETQYF.

The genes are TRBV7-6 and TRBJ2-1. This CDR3 spans 13 amino acids. From germline, CDR1 is SGHVS and CDR2 FNYEAQ. This CDR3 is CASSSNPSWEQFF. The variable domain in full, completed from reference TRBV7-6 and TRBJ2-1, reads GAGVSQSPRYKVTKRGQDVALRCDPISGHVSLYWYRQALGQGPEFLTYFNYEAQQDKSGLPNDRFSAERPEGSISTLTIQRTEQRDSAMYRCASSSNPSWEQFFGPGTRLTVL.

The genes are TRBV15 and TRBJ2-1; TCRdb names TRBD1, which stays unverified in the absence of DNA. CDR3 length: 12 residues. Germline CDR1 reads LNHNV; CDR2 reads YYDKDF (reference sequence). CDR3 sequence: CATSNGGIEQFF. Full variable domain (outside the CDR3, taken from reference TRBV15 and TRBJ2-1): DAMVIQNPRYQVTQFGKPVTLSCSQTLNHNVMYWYQQKSSQAPKLLFHYYDKDFNNEADTPDNFQSRRPNTSFCFLDIRSPGLGDTAMYLCATSNGGIEQFFGPGTRLTVL.

This chain joins TRBV11-2 and TRBJ2-5; the TRBD2 assignment by TCRdb is unverifiable without DNA. CDR1 SGHAT and CDR2 FQNNGV come from the germline V gene. The CDR3 sequence is 15 residues long. CDR3 sequence reads: CASSLQREGVQTQYF.

V gene TRBV5-5 combines with J gene TRBJ1-1. CDR3 length: 11 amino acids. The germline V gene has CDR1 SGHKS and CDR2 YYEKEE (reference sequence). The CDR3 sequence is CASSLLAEAFF.

The chain recombines TRBV30 with TRBJ2-1. The CDR3 sequence is 11 residues long. The germline V gene encodes CDR1 GTSNPN and CDR2 SVGIG (reference sequence). The CDR3 sequence is CAWSVPNEQFF.

The chain has TRBV12-3 or TRBV12-4 and TRBJ2-7. The CDR3 extends over 13 amino acids. CDR3 sequence: CASSFQYSSEQYF.

The gene calls are TRBV28 and TRBJ1-3. The germline CDR1 and CDR2 sequences are MDHEN and SYDVKM. The CDR3 consists of 15 residues. Here the CDR3 reads CASSLYGGSGNTIYF.

This CDR3 is CASSQDTGTPYEQYF. The gene calls are TRBV4-3 and TRBJ2-7. CDR1 is LGHNA and CDR2 is YSLEER in the germline V gene. The CDR3 totals 15 residues.

The genes are TRBV6-2 or TRBV6-3 and TRBJ1-1. This CDR3 region has 11 residues. Per the germline V gene, CDR1 is MNHEY and CDR2 is SVGEGT. The CDR3 sequence is CASSYGLGAFF.

This chain uses TRBV29-1 with TRBJ2-3; there is no DNA to check the TCRdb D call of TRBD1. The germline V gene has CDR1 SQVTM and CDR2 ANQGSEA. The CDR3 loop spans 12 amino acids. The CDR3 sequence: CSVDPVADTQYF.

The V call is TRBV11-2, the J call TRBJ2-5; with no DNA, the TCRdb D assignment of TRBD1 cannot be verified. The length of the CDR3 is 14 residues. Germline V gene lookup returns CDR1 SGHAT and CDR2 FQNNGV. The CDR3 reads CASSLGQGRETQYF.

The chain uses TRBV20-1 and TRBJ2-1; there is no DNA to check the TCRdb D call of TRBD1. Germline V lookup: CDR1 DFQATT, CDR2 SNEGSKA (reference sequence). CDR3 length: 15 residues. CDR3 region: CSARDGDSQYNEQFF.

The chain employs TRBV3-1 and TRBJ1-1. Germline assignment: CDR1 LGHDT and CDR2 YNNKEL (reference sequence). This CDR3 contains 16 residues. The CDR3 region is CASSQVGRNMNTEAFF.

The chain carries TRBV12-3 or TRBV12-4 and TRBJ1-2. The CDR3 totals 12 residues. The CDR3 loop reads CASSGNNYGYTF.

The V gene is TRBV28, the J gene TRBJ2-1; the D call from TCRdb, TRBD1, cannot be confirmed without DNA. Germline lookup yields CDR1 MDHEN and CDR2 SYDVKM. This CDR3 region has 16 residues. The CDR3 protein is CASTRTGESVYNEQFF.

This sequence joins TRBV5-4 and TRBJ2-3; TCRdb proposes TRBD1, but this gene call is untestable without DNA. The CDR3 is made up of 16 amino acids. Germline CDR1 reads SGHNT; CDR2 reads YYREEE (reference sequence). The chain's CDR3 is CASSSSGTAYTDTQYF.

V and J are TRBV19 and TRBJ2-7; TCRdb lists TRBD1, though no DNA is available to test this call. This CDR3 spans 15 amino acids. The germline CDR1 and CDR2 sequences are LNHDA and SQIVND (reference sequence). The CDR3 sequence: CASQNPGTGGYEQYF.

V usage is TRBV4-1 and J usage is TRBJ2-1; lacking DNA, the TRBD2 call made by TCRdb goes unchecked. The V gene's germline CDR1 is MGHRA and CDR2 YSYEKL. The CDR3 totals 18 residues. The chain's CDR3 is CASSQELAGGFQYNEQFF.

The chain is built from TRBV7-8 and TRBJ1-2; TCRdb's D gene call, TRBD1, goes unchecked for lack of DNA. Germline V gives CDR1 SGHVS, CDR2 FQNEAQ. The CDR3 is 14 amino acids. CDR3 loop: CASSLAERGHGYTF. The full variable domain, with the rest looked up from reference TRBV7-8 and TRBJ1-2, is GAGVSQSPRYKVAKRGQDVALRCDPISGHVSLFWYQQALGQGPEFLTYFQNEAQLDKSGLPSDRFFAERPEGSVSTLKIQRTQQEDSAVYLCASSLAERGHGYTFGSGTRLTVV.

J is TRBJ2-1 and V is TRBV4-1. Germline assignment: CDR1 MGHRA and CDR2 YSYEKL. The CDR3 covers 16 residues. CDR3 sequence: CASSQGYGSSYNEQFF.

The J gene is TRBJ2-2, the V gene TRBV29-1. The CDR3 sequence is 14 residues long. Germline CDR1 SQVTM, CDR2 ANQGSEA. This CDR3 reads CSVEDNPNTGELFF.

This rearrangement joins TRBV2 to TRBJ2-1; the TCRdb call, TRBD2, lacks DNA for checking. CDR1 and CDR2 (germline): SNHLY, FYNNEI. The CDR3 runs to 15 residues. The CDR3 reads CASSEAASRMGVQFF.

The rearrangement links TRBV2 to TRBJ1-5. Germline V gene lookup returns CDR1 SNHLY and CDR2 FYNNEI. The CDR3 extends over 14 amino acids. This chain's CDR3 is CASRAGDSNQPQHF.

The chain recombines TRBV5-4 with TRBJ2-5; with no DNA, the TCRdb D assignment of TRBD2 cannot be verified. CDR3 length: 17 amino acids. Germline V lookup: CDR1 SGHNT, CDR2 YYREEE (reference sequence). CDR3 sequence reads: CASSLGGAGGQQETQYF.

The CDR3: CSVREGGRAFGKTQYF. The chain combines TRBV20-1 with TRBJ2-5; TCRdb calls TRBD2, which cannot be checked without DNA. This CDR3 spans 16 amino acids. The germline V gene has CDR1 DFQATT and CDR2 SNEGSKA (reference sequence).

The chain recombines TRBV27 with TRBJ2-7; there is no DNA to check the TCRdb D call of TRBD1. The CDR3 covers 14 residues. CDR1 is MNHEY and CDR2 is SMNVEV in the germline V gene (reference sequence). The CDR3 spells CASSVSGTGFEQYF.

This sequence joins TRBV5-1 and TRBJ2-3. This CDR3 region has 15 residues. The germline V gene encodes CDR1 SGHRS and CDR2 YFSETQ. The CDR3 sequence is CASSLGTTSTDTQYF.